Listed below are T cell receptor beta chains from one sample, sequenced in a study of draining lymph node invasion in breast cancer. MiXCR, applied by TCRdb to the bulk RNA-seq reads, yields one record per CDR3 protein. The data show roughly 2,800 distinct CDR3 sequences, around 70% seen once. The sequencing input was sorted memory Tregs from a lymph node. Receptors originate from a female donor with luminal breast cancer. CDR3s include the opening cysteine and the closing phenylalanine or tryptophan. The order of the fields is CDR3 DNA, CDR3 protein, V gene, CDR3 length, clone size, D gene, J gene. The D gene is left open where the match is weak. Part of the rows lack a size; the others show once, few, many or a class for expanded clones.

CDR3 DNA: TGCAGTGCTAGAAAGGAGGCGGGAGCCCCCTACGAGCAGTACTTC
CDR3 protein: CSARKEAGAPYEQYF
V gene: TRBV20-1
CDR3 length: 15
clone size: NA
D gene: TRBD2
J gene: TRBJ2-7

CDR3 DNA: TGCGCCAGCAGCCGCCTGAGGGGAAGAGGGTCCGGACAGACCTATGGCTACACCTTC
CDR3 protein: CASSRLRGRGSGQTYGYTF
V gene: TRBV4-1
CDR3 length: 19
clone size: NA
D gene: NA
J gene: TRBJ1-2

CDR3 DNA: TGTGCCAGCAGCCTGTCGACGGCCGGGGAGCTGTTTTTT
CDR3 protein: CASSLSTAGELFF
V gene: TRBV7-9
CDR3 length: 13
clone size: once
D gene: NA
J gene: TRBJ2-2

CDR3 DNA: TGCAGTGCGAGGGGGCATTCTCGGGAAAAACTGTTTTTT
CDR3 protein: CSARGHSREKLFF
V gene: TRBV20-1
CDR3 length: 13
clone size: NA
D gene: TRBD1
J gene: TRBJ1-4

CDR3 DNA: TGTGCCAGCAGTTTGTGGCTAGCGGGAGCCAATGAGCAGTTCTTC
CDR3 protein: CASSLWLAGANEQFF
V gene: TRBV12-3/TRBV12-4
CDR3 length: 15
clone size: NA
D gene: TRBD2
J gene: TRBJ2-1

CDR3 DNA: TGTGCCAGCGCACTTACGGGACAGCCGGGGTATTCACCCCTCCACTTT
CDR3 protein: CASALTGQPGYSPLHF
V gene: TRBV27
CDR3 length: 16
clone size: NA
D gene: TRBD1
J gene: TRBJ1-6

CDR3 DNA: TGTGCCAGCAGCTCTCAGGGGGCGCGCTATGGCTACACCTTC
CDR3 protein: CASSSQGARYGYTF
V gene: TRBV5-4
CDR3 length: 14
clone size: few
D gene: TRBD1
J gene: TRBJ1-2

CDR3 DNA: TGTGCCAGCAGCCGGGACATTTATGGCTACACCTTC
CDR3 protein: CASSRDIYGYTF
V gene: TRBV2
CDR3 length: 12
clone size: NA
D gene: NA
J gene: TRBJ1-2

CDR3 DNA: TGTGCCAGCAGTGTGACAGCGGCCTATGGCTACACCTTC
CDR3 protein: CASSVTAAYGYTF
V gene: TRBV27
CDR3 length: 13
clone size: NA
D gene: NA
J gene: TRBJ1-2

CDR3 DNA: TGTGCCAGCAGACAGGAGGGGATGGCGTATGGCTACACCTTC
CDR3 protein: CASRQEGMAYGYTF
V gene: TRBV6-2/TRBV6-3
CDR3 length: 14
clone size: large
D gene: NA
J gene: TRBJ1-2

CDR3 DNA: TGTGCCAGCGGTTTAGGGCAGCCCCAGCATTTT
CDR3 protein: CASGLGQPQHF
V gene: TRBV6-6
CDR3 length: 11
clone size: once
D gene: NA
J gene: TRBJ1-5

CDR3 DNA: TGTGCCAGCAGCCACCAGCGGGGGGCCAGGAGCTCCTACAATGAGCAGTTCTTC
CDR3 protein: CASSHQRGARSSYNEQFF
V gene: TRBV14
CDR3 length: 18
clone size: NA
D gene: TRBD2
J gene: TRBJ2-1

CDR3 DNA: TGTGCCAGCAGCCCCTGGGTCGGCTTC
CDR3 protein: CASSPWVGF
V gene: TRBV7-9
CDR3 length: 9
clone size: few
D gene: NA
J gene: TRBJ2-7

CDR3 DNA: TGTGCCAGCAGCTTAAGGGATCGGGGCTATGGCTACACCTTC
CDR3 protein: CASSLRDRGYGYTF
V gene: TRBV7-9
CDR3 length: 14
clone size: NA
D gene: NA
J gene: TRBJ1-2

CDR3 DNA: TGCAGTGCCCGACCTATACAGGGGAACACTGAAGCTTTCTTT
CDR3 protein: CSARPIQGNTEAFF
V gene: TRBV20-1
CDR3 length: 14
clone size: NA
D gene: NA
J gene: TRBJ1-1

CDR3 DNA: TGTGCCAGCACCCCTTTTTGGGGAACGAGCTCCTACGAGCAGTACTTC
CDR3 protein: CASTPFWGTSSYEQYF
V gene: TRBV27
CDR3 length: 16
clone size: NA
D gene: NA
J gene: TRBJ2-7

CDR3 DNA: TGTGCCAGCAGTTTAGGCGGGGACATGGTCAACGAGCAGTACTTC
CDR3 protein: CASSLGGDMVNEQYF
V gene: TRBV28
CDR3 length: 15
clone size: NA
D gene: NA
J gene: TRBJ2-7

CDR3 DNA: TGTGCCAGCAGCCCCATTGGGAGCACTGAAGCTTTCTTT
CDR3 protein: CASSPIGSTEAFF
V gene: TRBV3-1
CDR3 length: 13
clone size: NA
D gene: NA
J gene: TRBJ1-1

CDR3 DNA: TGTGCCAGCAGCGGGGGGGGGAAGGGCTACACCTTC
CDR3 protein: CASSGGGKGYTF
V gene: TRBV7-2
CDR3 length: 12
clone size: NA
D gene: NA
J gene: TRBJ1-2

CDR3 DNA: TGCAGTGCTAGAGATCGGACGCGAGACTATGGCTACACCTTC
CDR3 protein: CSARDRTRDYGYTF
V gene: TRBV20-1
CDR3 length: 14
clone size: NA
D gene: NA
J gene: TRBJ1-2

CDR3 DNA: TGTGCCAGCAGTTCTAGCGGCAATACGCAGTATTTT
CDR3 protein: CASSSSGNTQYF
V gene: TRBV28
CDR3 length: 12
clone size: NA
D gene: TRBD2
J gene: TRBJ2-3

CDR3 DNA: TGTGCCAGTAGTATTGGGGCTAGATTCAATCAGCCCCAGCATTTT
CDR3 protein: CASSIGARFNQPQHF
V gene: TRBV19
CDR3 length: 15
clone size: NA
D gene: NA
J gene: TRBJ1-5

CDR3 DNA: TGTGCCAGCAGCTTAACGTTTCAGGGCCTGGGGTCCAGCTCCTACGAGCAGTACTTC
CDR3 protein: CASSLTFQGLGSSSYEQYF
V gene: TRBV7-8
CDR3 length: 19
clone size: NA
D gene: NA
J gene: TRBJ2-7

CDR3 DNA: TGTGCCAGCAGCTTAGAGGACTACTATGGCTACACCTTC
CDR3 protein: CASSLEDYYGYTF
V gene: TRBV7-8
CDR3 length: 13
clone size: once
D gene: NA
J gene: TRBJ1-2

CDR3 DNA: TGCAGCGTTGAAGATCGATGGCCCGGACAGGGGATTAAAGCTTTCTTT
CDR3 protein: CSVEDRWPGQGIKAFF
V gene: TRBV29-1
CDR3 length: 16
clone size: few
D gene: TRBD1
J gene: TRBJ1-1

CDR3 DNA: TGCGCCAGCAGCCGGGATGGTGAGCAGTTCTTC
CDR3 protein: CASSRDGEQFF
V gene: TRBV4-1
CDR3 length: 11
clone size: few
D gene: NA
J gene: TRBJ2-1

CDR3 DNA: TGCGCCAGCAGTGATCAGGGCCCGGGGAGCACTGAAGCTTTCTTT
CDR3 protein: CASSDQGPGSTEAFF
V gene: TRBV10-2
CDR3 length: 15
clone size: once
D gene: NA
J gene: TRBJ1-1

CDR3 DNA: TGTGCCAGCTCACCATCCCCCCTGCAGTGGAAGAACACTGAAGCTTTCTTT
CDR3 protein: CASSPSPLQWKNTEAFF
V gene: TRBV18
CDR3 length: 17
clone size: NA
D gene: NA
J gene: TRBJ1-1

CDR3 DNA: TGTGCCAGCAGCCCACCGGGACAGGTATGGGGCGAGCAGTACTTC
CDR3 protein: CASSPPGQVWGEQYF
V gene: TRBV7-9
CDR3 length: 15
clone size: NA
D gene: TRBD1
J gene: TRBJ2-7

CDR3 DNA: TGTGCCAGCAGCCAAGATACGATTGGCCGCCGCGAGCAGTACTTC
CDR3 protein: CASSQDTIGRREQYF
V gene: TRBV3-1
CDR3 length: 15
clone size: few
D gene: NA
J gene: TRBJ2-7

CDR3 DNA: TGTGCCAGCAGCTCCCGAGGGCAGGGTGAAGCTTTCTTT
CDR3 protein: CASSSRGQGEAFF
V gene: TRBV7-9
CDR3 length: 13
clone size: NA
D gene: NA
J gene: TRBJ1-1

CDR3 DNA: TGCGCCAGCAGCGCCGGAGCCACTGAAGCTTTCTTT
CDR3 protein: CASSAGATEAFF
V gene: TRBV5-1
CDR3 length: 12
clone size: NA
D gene: NA
J gene: TRBJ1-1